The 29 T cell receptor beta chains below all came from one sample that was sequenced in a study of identical twins (dated by TCRdb to 2015 to 2016). The library was made by 5' RACE. Sequenced on an Illumina HiSeq 2000. Using fastp trimming at Q25 and MiXCR clonotype assembly, TCRdb reanalyzed the public sequencing data and kept in-frame beta chains. Rows matching on CDR3 protein sequence are summarized as one entry with the most common DNA and genes. The sample profile shows about 100,000 distinct CDR3 sequences; around 5.5% of them were found once. The ten largest clones take up roughly 12% of the sample. The sample taken for sequencing was memory T cells sorted from blood. The cell subset or site tag for this specimen amounts to: CD45RO+ enriched T cells. The source of these receptors is a woman aged 45-65 years in good health.

This clonotype has ten or more counts. The chain links TRBV4-1 to TRBJ2-3; D is possibly TRBD1 (6 bases). Germline V CDR1 and CDR2: MGHRA, YSYEKL. V was shortened by 4 bases and J by 5 bases, with 10 bases between the two germline ends. The CDR3 length is 13 residues. The CDR3 sequence is CASSREGVDTQYF. The CDR3, as DNA: TGCGCCAGCAGCCGTGAGGGGGTAGATACGCAGTATTTT.

A note on this clonotype: A much larger clone lies a single base off, so this may be a read error. The J gene is TRBJ2-1, the V gene TRBV15; D may be TRBD1 (6 bases). The end of the DNA fits TRBJ2-7 better, so the J call may be wrong. Looked up from germline, CDR1 is LNHNV and CDR2 is YYDKDF (reference sequence). CDR3 length: 14 residues. CDR3 residues: CATSRAAGTNEQYF. CDR3 in DNA: TGTGCCACCAGCCGAGCGGCCGGGACAAATGAGCAGTACTTC.

This clonotype was seen at least ten times. The V and J genes are TRBV7-8 and TRBJ1-5; 9 bases match TRBD1. The germline V gene has CDR1 SGHVS and CDR2 FQNEAQ. J was trimmed by 15 bases and V by 5 bases; bases with no gene match: 8. This CDR3 has 12 amino acids. As DNA, the CDR3 is TGTGCCAGCAGCCCGCGGACAGGGGTAAGGCATTTT. Amino acid sequence: CASSPRTGVRHF.

The table lists this clonotype with many counts. The V call is TRBV5-1, the J call TRBJ2-2; 7 bases agree with TRBD1. Looked up from germline, CDR1 is SGHRS and CDR2 is YFSETQ. The V segment lost 4 bases and the J segment 3 bases; nucleotides outside the gene matches: 9. This CDR3 has 16 residues. The CDR3 sequence is CASSRSTGLDTGELFF. CDR3 coding DNA: TGCGCCAGCAGCCGGTCGACAGGGTTAGACACCGGGGAGCTGTTTTTT.

This clonotype has a count of ten or more. The V and J genes are TRBV20-1 and TRBJ2-2, with 7 bases aligning to TRBD2. This CDR3 comprises 15 residues. Germline lookup yields CDR1 DFQATT and CDR2 SNEGSKA (reference sequence). V lost 2 bases, J lost 3 bases, and 6 bases stayed unmatched. CDR3 nucleotides: TGCAGTGCTAGACGCCGGACTAGAGACACCGGGGAGCTGTTTTTT. Translated, it gives CSARRRTRDTGELFF.

This clonotype showed up many times. The CDR3, as DNA: TGCAGTGCTAGCCTCGGCAGGGTAACGGCTCGCCCGTTCTTC. It yields the protein CSASLGRVTARPFF. The V and J genes are TRBV20-1 and TRBJ2-1, with D perhaps TRBD1 (5 bases). Germline V lookup: CDR1 DFQATT, CDR2 SNEGSKA (reference sequence). The CDR3 consists of 14 residues. The V end lost 3 bases, the J end lost 15 bases, and 24 bases lay between the germline ends.

This clonotype was counted ten times or more. The chain joins TRBV20-1 to TRBJ2-3; the D gene is possibly TRBD2 (6 bases). The ends were cut back, 3 bases at V and 0 bases at J, with 10 bases in the middle. The CDR3 is 14 amino acids. Germline V gene sequence: CDR1 DFQATT, CDR2 SNEGSKA (reference sequence). The CDR3 DNA reads as TGCAGTGCTAGGAGAAGCGGGAGCACAGATACGCAGTATTTT. This sequence encodes CSARRSGSTDTQYF.

This clonotype appeared many times. This chain uses TRBV28 with TRBJ1-5; no clear D gene. CDR3 length equals 12 residues. The germline V gene has CDR1 MDHEN and CDR2 SYDVKM. V was clipped by 4 bases and J by 11 bases, with 12 bases between them. Here the CDR3 DNA reads TGTGCCAGCAGTTCCGTTCTACAAGCCCAGCATTTT. Protein sequence: CASSSVLQAQHF.

This clonotype was seen repeatedly, ten times or more. This chain uses TRBV20-1 with TRBJ2-5, with TRBD2 identical over 8 bases. This CDR3 contains 16 residues. The germline V gene encodes CDR1 DFQATT and CDR2 SNEGSKA (reference sequence). Unmatched junction bases numbered 14, after V lost 3 bases and J lost 5 bases. Here the CDR3 reads CSARTGAGVLRETQYF. The CDR3 DNA follows: TGCAGTGCTAGGACGGGAGCGGGAGTGCTCCGGGAGACCCAGTACTTC.

This clonotype has ten or more counts. The chain employs TRBV2 and TRBJ1-6; the D is unclear. This CDR3 has 11 amino acids. CDR1 is SNHLY, CDR2 FYNNEI, per germline. V lost 8 bases and J lost 4, with 3 bases in between. CDR3 residues: CASEYNSPLHF. For the CDR3, the DNA is TGTGCCAGCGAATATAATTCACCCCTCCACTTT.

This clonotype was counted at least ten times. The chain links TRBV7-6 to TRBJ2-5; D possibly corresponds to TRBD2 (6 bases). CDR1 is SGHVS, CDR2 FNYEAQ, per germline. V was cut by 3 bases and J by 2 bases, with 10 bases left in between. This CDR3 region has 14 residues. The CDR3 coding sequence is TGTGCCAGCAGCTTCGGGAGACAGCAAGAGACCCAGTACTTC. Its protein is CASSFGRQQETQYF.

This clonotype showed up many times. V usage is TRBV19 and J usage is TRBJ2-5, with 11 bases matching TRBD2. This CDR3 is built from 16 residues. The V and J ends lost 3 bases and 5 bases, in that order; junction bases with no gene match: 8. In germline, CDR1 is LNHDA, CDR2 SQIVND (reference sequence). CDR3 coding DNA: TGTGCCAGTAGTATTGGCACTAGCGGGAGTTTGGAGACCCAGTACTTC. As protein: CASSIGTSGSLETQYF. The entire variable domain, with the rest obtained from reference TRBV19 and TRBJ2-5, is as follows: DGGITQSPKYLFRKEGQNVTLSCEQNLNHDAMYWYRQDPGQGLRLIYYSQIVNDFQKGDIAEGYSVSREKKESFPLTVTSAQKNPTAFYLCASSIGTSGSLETQYFGPGTRLLVL.

This clonotype occurred a few times. This chain links TRBV19 with TRBJ2-1; possibly TRBD2 for D (6 bases). CDR3 length equals 17 residues. Germline V gene lookup returns CDR1 LNHDA and CDR2 SQIVND (reference sequence). Trimming stripped 5 bases from V and 9 bases from J, with 26 bases between. DNA of the CDR3: TGTGCCAGTAGTCACAAGGGAAGGCGGCTGGTGGGAGGTGAGCAGTTCTTC. It yields the protein CASSHKGRRLVGGEQFF.

This clonotype was recorded many times. The chain combines TRBV4-1 with TRBJ1-2; D unclear. CDR1 is MGHRA and CDR2 is YSYEKL in the germline V gene. There are 14 residues in the CDR3. The V gene lost 4 bases and the J gene lost 0 bases, with 9 bases spanning the gap. The CDR3 DNA sequence: TGCGCCAGCAGCCCGGCCGGGGCTAACTATGGCTACACCTTC. Its translation is CASSPAGANYGYTF.

This clonotype appeared many times. The chain links TRBV9 to TRBJ2-4; TRBD2 might be the D (6 bases). Germline CDR1 reads SGDLS; CDR2 reads YYNGEE. The CDR3 has 13 amino acids. Deletions cut 6 bases from V and 8 bases from J, with 15 bases between. For the CDR3, the DNA is TGTGCCAGCACGCGGGACCTTGGGTACATTCAGTACTTC. Amino acid sequence: CASTRDLGYIQYF.

The genes are TRBV12-3 or TRBV12-4 and TRBJ1-2; D unresolved. The V end was cut by 4 bases, the J end by 7 bases, with 7 bases between. The CDR3 loop spans 11 amino acids. CDR3 loop: CASSYLGGYTF. Here the CDR3 DNA reads TGTGCCAGCAGTTATCTGGGTGGCTACACCTTC.

The sample holds many counts of this clonotype. Written as DNA, the CDR3 is TGTGCCAGCAGTTTGTCCGTGGCCAACGTCCTGACTTTC. Its protein product is CASSLSVANVLTF. The V call is TRBV12-3 or TRBV12-4, the J call TRBJ2-6; D is unclear. This CDR3 is 13 amino acids long. Trimming removed 3 bases from V and 6 bases from J, with 6 bases in between.

This clonotype was observed at least ten times. The V call is TRBV6-6, the J call TRBJ2-5, with D possibly being TRBD1 or TRBD2 (6 bases each). This CDR3 contains 15 residues. Germline CDR1 MNHNY, CDR2 SVGAGI (reference sequence). With 0 bases removed from V and 2 bases from J, the gap between germline ends came to 10 bases. This CDR3 is CASSYSGGRQETQYF. The DNA for the CDR3 is TGTGCCAGCAGTTACTCAGGGGGGAGGCAAGAGACCCAGTACTTC.

This clonotype occurred many times. The chain joins TRBV3-1 to TRBJ1-2; D not certain. The V gene lost 3 bases and the J gene lost 8 bases, with 16 bases spanning the gap. Germline assignment: CDR1 LGHDT and CDR2 YNNKEL (reference sequence). The CDR3 has 14 amino acids. The CDR3 spells CASSQRGLISGYTF. Written as DNA, the CDR3 is TGTGCCAGCAGCCAGAGAGGCCTTATTTCCGGCTACACCTTC.

In this sample, this clonotype turned up many times. V is TRBV11-2 and J is TRBJ2-1, with D perhaps given as TRBD1 or TRBD2 (5 bases each). This CDR3 is 15 amino acids long. V was pared by 2 bases and J by 5 bases, with 13 bases between. Germline V gene sequence: CDR1 SGHAT, CDR2 FQNNGV. The CDR3 coding sequence is TGTGCCAGCAGCTTATGGGTGCAGGGAGACAATGAGCAGTTCTTC. Protein sequence: CASSLWVQGDNEQFF.

This clonotype was seen at least ten times. The CDR3 DNA sequence: TGTGCCAGCAGAACCACTCTGCGGGAGGGAACAGATACGCAGTATTTT. As protein: CASRTTLREGTDTQYF. The chain carries TRBV2 and TRBJ2-3; 9 nucleotides match TRBD2. V lost 6 bases and J lost 3; bases outside the gene matches: 10. Germline V lookup: CDR1 SNHLY, CDR2 FYNNEI. The CDR3 spans 16 residues.

With regard to this clonotype: This may come from a read error, since a much larger clone is one base off. This sequence joins TRBV4-1 and TRBJ2-3; no reliable D call. Trimming removed 3 bases at V and 2 bases at J, with 6 bases between. This CDR3 contains 13 residues. Per the germline V gene, CDR1 is MGHRA and CDR2 is YSYEKL. The CDR3 DNA is TGCGCCAGCAGCCAGAGCCTCACAGATACGCAGTATTTT. Translation: CASSQSLTDTQYF.

This clonotype was detected many times. The chain is built from TRBV20-1 and TRBJ2-1; D is possibly TRBD1 (6 bases). Germline V gene lookup returns CDR1 DFQATT and CDR2 SNEGSKA (reference sequence). Trimming pared 0 bases from V and 9 bases from J, leaving 15 bases between. The length of the CDR3 is 14 residues. DNA for the CDR3: TGCAGTGCTAGAGATGATAGGGGGATCGGTGAGCAGTTCTTC. It yields the protein CSARDDRGIGEQFF.

This clonotype was observed a few times. This chain links TRBV4-1 with TRBJ2-2, with D maybe TRBD1 (6 bases). The CDR3 is 15 amino acids. Trimming cost V 3 bases and J 3 bases, with 11 bases left between them. Germline assignment: CDR1 MGHRA and CDR2 YSYEKL. CDR3 protein: CASSQGTGYTGELFF. The CDR3 region has the DNA TGCGCCAGCAGCCAGGGTACAGGGTACACCGGGGAGCTGTTTTTT.

This clonotype was detected many times. The chain employs TRBV7-9 and TRBJ2-1; 12 bases match TRBD2. The CDR3 spans 14 residues. V gave up 7 bases and J gave up 6 bases; unmatched junction bases: 4. CDR1 and CDR2 from the germline V gene are SEHNR and FQNEAQ (reference sequence). The CDR3 coding sequence is TGTGCCAGCATGTGGACTAGCGGGATCAATGAGCAGTTCTTC. Its translation is CASMWTSGINEQFF.

This clonotype was counted ten times or more. The rearrangement uses TRBV12-3 or TRBV12-4 and TRBJ1-1; D is unresolved. V gave up 3 bases and J gave up 4 bases, with 12 bases separating them. The CDR3 extends over 14 amino acids. CDR3 coding DNA: TGTGCCAGCAGTTTCCCGGCAAAACTCACTGAAGCTTTCTTT. As protein: CASSFPAKLTEAFF.

J is TRBJ1-2 and V is TRBV7-9, with TRBD1 as a possible D gene (6 bases). V gave up 5 bases and J gave up 6 bases, with 28 bases separating them. Germline V CDR1 and CDR2: SEHNR, FQNEAQ (reference sequence). The CDR3 runs 18 residues. CDR3 DNA sequence: TGTGCCAGCAGCCACGAGGCGGTGGCTAACAGGGAACTCCATGGCTACACCTTC. Its translation is CASSHEAVANRELHGYTF. The entire variable domain, with the rest obtained from reference TRBV7-9 and TRBJ1-2, is as follows: DTGVSQNPRHKITKRGQNVTFRCDPISEHNRLYWYRQTLGQGPEFLTYFQNEAQLEKSRLLSDRFSAERPKGSFSTLEIQRTEQGDSAMYLCASSHEAVANRELHGYTFGSGTRLTVV.

The chain has TRBV20-1 and TRBJ2-7; 9 nucleotides match TRBD2. This CDR3 is 15 amino acids long. The germline V gene encodes CDR1 DFQATT and CDR2 SNEGSKA (reference sequence). J was trimmed by 3 bases and V by 0 bases; bases with no gene match: 6. This CDR3 is CSARDWRSGSYEQYF. The DNA for the CDR3 is TGCAGTGCTAGAGATTGGCGTAGCGGGAGCTACGAGCAGTACTTC.

This chain joins TRBV7-8 and TRBJ1-2, with 7 positions matching TRBD1. The ends lost 4 bases at V and 8 bases at J; junction bases unmatched: 4. This CDR3 is 12 amino acids long. Germline V gene data show CDR1 as SGHVS and CDR2 as FQNEAQ. Here the CDR3 DNA reads TGTGCCAGCAGCTCGACAGGGCTCGGCTACACCTTC. This encodes CASSSTGLGYTF.